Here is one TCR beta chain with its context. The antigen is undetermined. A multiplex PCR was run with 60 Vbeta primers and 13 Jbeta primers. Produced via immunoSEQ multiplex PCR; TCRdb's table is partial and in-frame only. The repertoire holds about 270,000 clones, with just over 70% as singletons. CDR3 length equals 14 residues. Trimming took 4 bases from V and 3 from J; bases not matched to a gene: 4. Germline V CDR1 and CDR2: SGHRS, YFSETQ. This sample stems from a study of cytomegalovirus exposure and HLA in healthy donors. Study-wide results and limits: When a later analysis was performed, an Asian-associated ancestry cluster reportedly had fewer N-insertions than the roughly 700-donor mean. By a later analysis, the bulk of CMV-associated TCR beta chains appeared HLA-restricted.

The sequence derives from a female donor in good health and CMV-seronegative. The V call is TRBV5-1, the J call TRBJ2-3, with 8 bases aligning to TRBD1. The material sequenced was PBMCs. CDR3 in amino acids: CASSLTGETDTQYF. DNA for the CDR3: TGCGCCAGCAGCCTGACAGGGGAAACAGATACGCAGTATTTT.